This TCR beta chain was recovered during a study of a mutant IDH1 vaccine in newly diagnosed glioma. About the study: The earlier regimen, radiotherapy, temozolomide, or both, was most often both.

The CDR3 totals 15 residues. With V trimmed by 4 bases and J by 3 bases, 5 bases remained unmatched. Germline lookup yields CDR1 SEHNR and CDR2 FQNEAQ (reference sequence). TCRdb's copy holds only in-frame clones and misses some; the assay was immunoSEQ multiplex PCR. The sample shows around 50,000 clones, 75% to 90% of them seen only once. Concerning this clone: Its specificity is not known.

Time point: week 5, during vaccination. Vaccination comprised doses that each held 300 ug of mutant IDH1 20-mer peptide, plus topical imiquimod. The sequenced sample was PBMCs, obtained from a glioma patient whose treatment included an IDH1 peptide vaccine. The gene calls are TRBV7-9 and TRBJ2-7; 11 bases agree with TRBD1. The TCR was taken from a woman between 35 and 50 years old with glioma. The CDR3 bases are TGTGCCAGCAGCTCAAGGGGACAGGGGGTCTACGAGCAGTACTTC. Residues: CASSSRGQGVYEQYF.